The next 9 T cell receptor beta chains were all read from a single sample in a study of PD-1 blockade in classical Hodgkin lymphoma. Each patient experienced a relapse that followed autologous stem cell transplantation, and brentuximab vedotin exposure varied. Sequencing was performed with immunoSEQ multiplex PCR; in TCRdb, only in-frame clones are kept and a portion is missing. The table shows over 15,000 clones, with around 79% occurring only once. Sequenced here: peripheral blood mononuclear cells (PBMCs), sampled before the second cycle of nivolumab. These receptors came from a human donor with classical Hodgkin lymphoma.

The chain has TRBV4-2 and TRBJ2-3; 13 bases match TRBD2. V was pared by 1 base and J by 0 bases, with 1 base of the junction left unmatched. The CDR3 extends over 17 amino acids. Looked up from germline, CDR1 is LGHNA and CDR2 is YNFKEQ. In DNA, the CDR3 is TGTGCCAGCAGCCAAGGACTAGCGGGAGGTAGCACAGATACGCAGTATTTT. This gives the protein CASSQGLAGGSTDTQYF.

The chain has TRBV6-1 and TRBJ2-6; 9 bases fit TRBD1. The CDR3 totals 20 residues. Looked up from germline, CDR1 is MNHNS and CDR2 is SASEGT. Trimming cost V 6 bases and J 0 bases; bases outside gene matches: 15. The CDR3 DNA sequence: TGTGCCAGCAGCGAAACCTTAACGGGACAGGGCTTCTCTGGGGCCAACGTCCTGACTTTC. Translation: CASSETLTGQGFSGANVLTF.

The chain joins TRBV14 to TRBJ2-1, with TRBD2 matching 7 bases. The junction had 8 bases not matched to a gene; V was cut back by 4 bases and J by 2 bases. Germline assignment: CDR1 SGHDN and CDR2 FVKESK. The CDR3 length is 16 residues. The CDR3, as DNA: TGTGCCAGCAGCCTAAGTCTAGCGGTACCCTACAATGAGCAGTTCTTC. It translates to CASSLSLAVPYNEQFF.

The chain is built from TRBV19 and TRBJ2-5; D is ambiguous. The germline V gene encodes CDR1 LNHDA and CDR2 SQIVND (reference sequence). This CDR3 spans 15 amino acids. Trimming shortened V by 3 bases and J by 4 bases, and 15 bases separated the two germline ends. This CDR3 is CASSIGVRGGETQYF. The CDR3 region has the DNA TGTGCCAGTAGTATTGGGGTTCGCGGTGGAGAGACCCAGTACTTC.

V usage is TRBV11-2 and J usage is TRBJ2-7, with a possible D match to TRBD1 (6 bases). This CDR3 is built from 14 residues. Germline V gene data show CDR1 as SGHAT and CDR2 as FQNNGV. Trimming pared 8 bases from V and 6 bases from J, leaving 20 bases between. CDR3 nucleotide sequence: TGTGCCAGCCGAGGGACACTACAACTCCCCGAGCAGTACTTC. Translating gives CASRGTLQLPEQYF.

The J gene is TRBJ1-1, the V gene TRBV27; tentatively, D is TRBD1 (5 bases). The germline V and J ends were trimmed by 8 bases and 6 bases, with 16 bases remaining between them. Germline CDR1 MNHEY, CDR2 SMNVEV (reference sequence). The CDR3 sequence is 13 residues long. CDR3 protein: CASGKGTWAEAFF. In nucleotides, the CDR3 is TGTGCCAGCGGTAAAGGGACGTGGGCTGAAGCTTTCTTT.

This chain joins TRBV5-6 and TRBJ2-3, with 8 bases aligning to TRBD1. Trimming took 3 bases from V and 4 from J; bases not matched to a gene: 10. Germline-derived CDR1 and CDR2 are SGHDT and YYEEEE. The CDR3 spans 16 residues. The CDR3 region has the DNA TGTGCCAGCAGCTCTTGGCGGGCAGGGGGCGCAGATACGCAGTATTTT. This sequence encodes CASSSWRAGGADTQYF. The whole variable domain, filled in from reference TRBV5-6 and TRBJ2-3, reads DAGVTQSPTHLIKTRGQQVTLRCSPKSGHDTVSWYQQALGQGPQFIFQYYEEEERQRGNFPDRFSGHQFPNYSSELNVNALLLGDSALYLCASSSWRAGGADTQYFGPGTRLTVL.

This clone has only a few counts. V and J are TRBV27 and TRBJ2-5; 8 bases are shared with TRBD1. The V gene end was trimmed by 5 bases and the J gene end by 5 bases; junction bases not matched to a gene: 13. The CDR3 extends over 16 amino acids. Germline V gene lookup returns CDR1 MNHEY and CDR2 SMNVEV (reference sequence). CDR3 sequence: CASSQGQGVRRETQYF. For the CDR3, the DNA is TGTGCCAGCAGTCAAGGACAGGGTGTCAGGAGGGAGACCCAGTACTTC.

This chain's CDR3 is CASSTGRFNEQFF. CDR3 bases: TGTGCCAGCAGCACTGGACGGTTTAATGAGCAGTTCTTC. The chain uses TRBV5-4 and TRBJ2-1; no firm D call. CDR3 length: 13 amino acids. CDR1 and CDR2 from the germline V gene are SGHNT and YYREEE (reference sequence). V lost 4 bases and J lost 7, with 12 bases in between. Variable domain in full (rest from reference TRBV5-4 and TRBJ2-1): ETGVTQSPTHLIKTRGQQVTLRCSSQSGHNTVSWYQQALGQGPQFIFQYYREEENGRGNFPPRFSGLQFPNYSSELNVNALELDDSALYLCASSTGRFNEQFFGPGTRLTVL.